These 5 T cell receptor beta chains originate from one sample sequenced in a study of shared clonotypes between healthy human individuals (dated by TCRdb to about 2020). Library creation used the immunoSEQ multiplex PCR assay. TCRdb re-hosts the immuneACCESS table, in-frame sequences only. Its copies lack some clones; in the studies checked, an unresolved V gene accounts for under half of them, and the cause for the rest is not known. The sample records some 2,400,000 clones, more than 90% of which are singletons. The ten largest clonotypes hold roughly 0.13% of the sample. Material: naive CD4+ T cells sorted from blood. Per the publication, the cell subset or site label means: CD45RA+ positively selected. The origin of the receptors is a man aged 18 to 29 in good health.

This chain connects TRBV6-1 to TRBJ1-6, with D uncertain. V was trimmed by 0 bases and J by 7 bases, leaving 13 bases between them. The CDR3 is made up of 16 amino acids. Germline V lookup: CDR1 MNHNS, CDR2 SASEGT. The CDR3 loop reads CASSEALGVGNSPLHF. Written as DNA, the CDR3 is TGTGCCAGCAGTGAAGCGCTTGGGGTTGGCAATTCACCCCTCCACTTT.

In this sample, this clone turned up once. Here the CDR3 reads CSPLVRRLAGKGVADTQYF. CDR3 nucleotide sequence: TGCAGCCCCCTGGTCAGGAGACTAGCGGGAAAAGGGGTGGCAGATACGCAGTATTTT. The V and J genes are TRBV29-1 and TRBJ2-3; 11 bases match TRBD2. CDR3 size: 19 residues. The ends lost 8 bases at V and 4 bases at J; junction bases unmatched: 23. CDR1 SQVTM and CDR2 ANQGSEA come from the germline V gene.

V gene TRBV29-1 combines with J gene TRBJ2-7; possibly TRBD1 for D (6 bases). V was trimmed by 4 bases and J by 4 bases, leaving 14 bases between them. Germline values: CDR1 SQVTM, CDR2 ANQGSEA. This CDR3 region has 13 residues. The CDR3 DNA reads as TGCAGCGTTGTCCCGGGACACCCTTACGAGCAGTACTTC. Amino acids: CSVVPGHPYEQYF.

The gene calls are TRBV28 and TRBJ2-1; D not certain. The germline gives CDR1 MDHEN, CDR2 SYDVKM. Trimming took 2 bases from V and 4 from J, leaving 6 bases between them. CDR3 length: 13 amino acids. The CDR3 protein is CASSLVNYNEQFF. CDR3 coding DNA: TGTGCCAGCAGTTTAGTTAATTACAATGAGCAGTTCTTC. The full variable domain, completed using reference TRBV28 and TRBJ2-1, is DVKVTQSSRYLVKRTGEKVFLECVQDMDHENMFWYRQDPGLGLRLIYFSYDVKMKEKGDIPEGYSVSREKKERFSLILESASTNQTSMYLCASSLVNYNEQFFGPGTRLTVL.

The chain carries TRBV11-2 and TRBJ2-7; 8 bases match TRBD1. Trimming took 4 bases from V and 0 from J; bases not matched to a gene: 5. The CDR3 totals 15 residues. Germline assignment: CDR1 SGHAT and CDR2 FQNNGV. The CDR3 protein is CASSYGQGPSYEQYF. As DNA, the CDR3 is TGTGCCAGCAGCTACGGACAGGGACCCTCCTACGAGCAGTACTTC.